This TCR beta chain was identified in a study of beta chain features in type 1 diabetes. Study-level information: The study examined around 98,000,000 sorted cells across all samples.

Concerning this clone itself: The antigen remains unidentified.

General study findings and limits: The analysis here could not establish whether HLA type shapes TCRB rearrangement. Moderate yet significant TCRB CDR3 shortening was seen in Type 1 diabetes patients in all four CD4+ subsets.

V shed 5 bases, J shed 4 bases, and the junction held 6 bases outside the gene matches. The CDR3 is 14 residues long. Germline V lookup: CDR1 SEHNR, CDR2 FQNEAQ (reference sequence). The study reverse transcribed the entire isolated RNA, so it sequenced expressed TCRB transcripts. Method: immunoSEQ multiplex PCR; TCRdb's copy keeps in-frame clones and lacks some. The data hold fewer than 500,000 clones, with around 14% observed a single time. Sequences were obtained from naive CD4+ T cells from blood. This clonotype was sampled from a man aged 25-45 years in good health. The chain combines TRBV7-9 with TRBJ1-2, with 8 bases that match TRBD1. The DNA for the CDR3 is TGTGCCAGCAGCCGGACAGGGAGTTCCTATGGCTACACCTTC. Amino acid sequence: CASSRTGSSYGYTF.